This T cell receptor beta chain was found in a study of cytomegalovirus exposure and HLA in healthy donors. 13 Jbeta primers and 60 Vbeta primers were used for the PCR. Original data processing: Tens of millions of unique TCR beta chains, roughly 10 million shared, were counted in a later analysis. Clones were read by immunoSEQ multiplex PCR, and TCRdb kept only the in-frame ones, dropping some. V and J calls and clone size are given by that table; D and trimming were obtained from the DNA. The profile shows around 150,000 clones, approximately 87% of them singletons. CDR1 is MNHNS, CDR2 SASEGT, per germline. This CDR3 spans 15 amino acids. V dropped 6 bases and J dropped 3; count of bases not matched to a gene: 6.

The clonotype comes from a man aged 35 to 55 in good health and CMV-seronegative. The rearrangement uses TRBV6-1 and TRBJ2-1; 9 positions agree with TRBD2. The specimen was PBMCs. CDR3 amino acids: CASRPETSGYNEQFF. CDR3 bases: TGTGCCAGCAGGCCGGAGACTAGCGGCTACAATGAGCAGTTCTTC.